A selection of T cell receptor beta chains follows, all from one sample in a study of T cells in Graves' hyperthyroidism and ophthalmopathy. Each CDR3 protein gets one entry after TCRdb re-called the multiplex PCR reads with MiXCR. Among fewer than 400,000 distinct CDR3 sequences listed, 15% to 17% were seen once. The sequenced sample consisted of blood. Source of these receptors: a woman under 30 with Graves' hyperthyroidism that later progressed to Graves' ophthalmopathy. Both conserved end residues are part of each CDR3. The order of the fields is J gene, D gene, V gene, clone size, CDR3 protein, CDR3 DNA. The D gene is left open where the match is weak. Clone size is stated in some rows and not others, as once, few, many or a class when expanded.

>TRBJ1-1|TRBD1|TRBV27|many
CASKTGQELNTEAFF
TGTGCCAGCAAAACAGGACAGGAATTGAACACTGAAGCTTTCTTT
>TRBJ2-3|-|TRBV12-3/TRBV12-4|many
CASSFPGNTDTQYF
TGTGCCAGCAGTTTCCCCGGGAACACAGATACGCAGTATTTT
>TRBJ1-4|-|TRBV30|many
CAWSVPRGREKLFF
TGTGCCTGGAGTGTACCTAGGGGGAGGGAAAAACTGTTTTTT
>TRBJ1-2|-|TRBV24-1|few
CATSDPLTASYTF
TGTGCCACCAGTGATCCACTGACAGCAAGCTACACCTTC
>TRBJ2-5|-|TRBV9|-
CASSASQRETQYF
TGTGCCAGCAGCGCCAGTCAGAGGGAGACCCAGTACTTC
>TRBJ2-7|-|TRBV4-2|-
CASSQDVKWEELHTPYYEQYF
TGTGCCAGCAGCCAAGATGTAAAGTGGGAGGAACTACATACCCCCTACTACGAGCAGTACTTC
>TRBJ2-3|-|TRBV6-5|-
CASSYGEWTDTQYF
TGTGCCAGCAGTTACGGTGAATGGACAGATACGCAGTATTTT
>TRBJ2-1|TRBD2|TRBV3-1|-
CASSQLFPKTSGKHDNEQFF
TGTGCCAGCAGCCAATTATTCCCTAAGACTAGCGGGAAACATGACAATGAGCAGTTCTTC
>TRBJ1-2|TRBD1|TRBV4-2|few
CASSQDGAGQGVAILGYTF
TGTGCCAGCAGCCAAGATGGGGCAGGACAGGGGGTTGCAATTCTAGGCTACACCTTC
>TRBJ2-5|TRBD2|TRBV28|many
CASSLPGTSGLQETQYF
TGTGCCAGCTCTCTTCCGGGGACTAGCGGGCTCCAAGAGACCCAGTACTTC
>TRBJ2-7|-|TRBV28|many
CASTRSVYEQYF
TGTGCCAGCACACGTTCCGTCTACGAGCAGTACTTC
>TRBJ2-7|-|TRBV4-3|-
CASSQDKGPSYEQYF
TGCGCCAGCAGCCAAGATAAAGGGCCCTCCTACGAGCAGTACTTC
>TRBJ2-1|-|TRBV10-2|few
CASSESAGGSNNEQFF
TGCGCCAGCAGTGAGTCGGCGGGTGGGTCAAACAATGAGCAGTTCTTC
>TRBJ2-6|-|TRBV20-1|many
CSASRNLVGLRRANVLTF
TGCAGTGCTAGTCGTAACCTGGTGGGGCTTCGGAGGGCCAACGTCCTGACTTTC
>TRBJ2-2|TRBD1|TRBV6-2/TRBV6-3|-
CASSVRQGDTGELFF
TGTGCCAGCAGTGTTAGACAGGGGGATACCGGGGAGCTGTTTTTT
>TRBJ1-6|TRBD1|TRBV27|-
CASSLDREYSPLHF
TGTGCCAGCAGCTTGGACAGGGAGTATTCACCCCTCCACTTT
>TRBJ2-2|TRBD2|TRBV18|few
CASSPASGSGTGELFF
TGTGCCAGCTCACCGGCTAGCGGGAGTGGGACCGGGGAGCTGTTTTTT
>TRBJ2-5|TRBD2|TRBV20-1|many
CSARGWGGVQETQYF
TGCAGTGCTAGAGGGTGGGGGGGGGTCCAAGAGACCCAGTACTTC
>TRBJ2-1|TRBD2|TRBV5-1|many
CASSLSSGRGNEQFF
TGCGCCAGCAGCTTGTCGAGCGGGAGGGGAAATGAGCAGTTCTTC
>TRBJ2-3|-|TRBV15|-
CATSRDPTQGTTRRDAQYF
TGTGCCACCAGCAGAGATCCCACACAGGGGACTACGAGAAGAGATGCGCAGTATTTT
>TRBJ2-5|TRBD1|TRBV12-3/TRBV12-4|many
CASSYRGQGETQYF
TGTGCCAGCAGTTACAGGGGGCAGGGAGAGACCCAGTACTTC
>TRBJ2-1|-|TRBV7-9|-
CASSLPNEQFF
TGTGCCAGCAGCTTGCCGAATGAGCAGTTCTTC
>TRBJ1-4|-|TRBV20-1|few
CSARLLEKLFF
TGCAGTGCTAGATTGCTTGAAAAACTGTTTTTT
>TRBJ2-1|TRBD2|TRBV28|-
CASSLLASGNNEQFF
TGTGCCAGCAGTTTGCTGGCTAGCGGGAACAATGAGCAGTTCTTC
>TRBJ1-5|-|TRBV4-1|-
CASSQRSYSNQPQHF
TGCGCCAGCAGCCAAAGGAGTTATAGCAATCAGCCCCAGCATTTT
>TRBJ2-2|TRBD1|TRBV6-1|-
CASSPLMDRGRTGELFF
TGTGCCAGCAGTCCACTAATGGACAGGGGGCGTACCGGGGAGCTGTTTTTT
>TRBJ2-5|-|TRBV28|-
CASSDSVQYF
TGTGCCAGCAGCGACTCCGTACAGTACTTC
>TRBJ2-7|TRBD1|TRBV10-3|many
CAISESTGAKEQYF
TGTGCCATCAGTGAGTCGACAGGGGCCAAGGAGCAGTACTTC
>TRBJ2-1|-|TRBV12-3/TRBV12-4|few
CASRVPGDNEQFF
TGTGCCAGCAGGGTCCCGGGAGACAATGAGCAGTTCTTC
>TRBJ2-3|TRBD2|TRBV20-1|-
CSVRDDELAGVWTDTQYF
TGCAGTGTTAGAGATGATGAACTAGCGGGAGTCTGGACAGATACGCAGTATTTT
>TRBJ1-1|-|TRBV28|few
CASSFVRGGGTEAFF
TGTGCCAGCAGTTTTGTAAGGGGGGGGGGCACTGAAGCTTTCTTT
>TRBJ2-7|TRBD1|TRBV2|many
CASQGEFRAYEQYF
TGTGCCAGCCAGGGGGAGTTCCGGGCCTACGAGCAGTACTTC
>TRBJ2-5|-|TRBV20-1|many
CSARDRSFQETQYF
TGCAGTGCTAGAGATCGGAGTTTCCAAGAGACCCAGTACTTC
>TRBJ1-3|-|TRBV6-1|many
CASSPWGGSSGNTIYF
TGTGCCAGCAGTCCGTGGGGGGGCAGCTCTGGAAACACCATATATTTT
>TRBJ1-2|TRBD1|TRBV12-3/TRBV12-4|-
CASSSSGQYGYTF
TGTGCCAGCAGTTCCTCGGGACAGTATGGCTACACCTTC
>TRBJ2-2|TRBD2|TRBV6-2/TRBV6-3|-
CASVNRGANTGELFF
TGTGCCTCAGTTAACCGGGGGGCGAACACCGGGGAGCTGTTTTTT
>TRBJ2-3|-|TRBV29-1|many
CSVEESTDTQYF
TGCAGCGTTGAAGAAAGCACAGATACGCAGTATTTT
>TRBJ2-7|-|TRBV28|many
CASNPGLLGTYEQYF
TGTGCCAGCAATCCCGGCTTGCTGGGAACCTACGAGCAGTACTTC
>TRBJ1-4|-|TRBV28|many
CASSSVEKLFF
TGTGCCAGCAGTTCCGTTGAAAAACTGTTTTTT
>TRBJ2-1|-|TRBV4-3|-
CASSQRQGYEQFF
TGCGCCAGCAGCCAACGCCAGGGTTATGAGCAGTTCTTC
>TRBJ2-5|-|TRBV28|many
CASRGGQDTQYF
TGTGCCAGCAGGGGGGGGCAGGACACCCAGTACTTC
>TRBJ2-2|-|TRBV12-3/TRBV12-4|-
CASSLGEMNTGELFF
TGTGCCAGCAGTTTGGGGGAAATGAACACCGGGGAGCTGTTTTTT
>TRBJ2-5|TRBD2|TRBV28|-
CASSTLTSGSRETQYF
TGTGCCAGCAGTACCCTGACTAGCGGGAGTAGGGAGACCCAGTACTTC
>TRBJ2-3|TRBD2|TRBV7-2|few
CASSLAGGNTDTQYF
TGTGCCAGCAGTCTAGCGGGAGGGAACACAGATACGCAGTATTTT
>TRBJ1-2|TRBD1|TRBV20-1|few
CSARDLAGGIQGYTF
TGCAGTGCTAGAGATCTTGCAGGGGGCATTCAGGGCTACACCTTC
>TRBJ2-3|TRBD1|TRBV5-4|many
CASSLRGQGAVDTQYF
TGTGCCAGCAGCTTGAGGGGACAGGGGGCGGTGGATACGCAGTATTTT
>TRBJ1-4|-|TRBV4-3|-
CASSQGADIHNEKLFF
TGCGCCAGCAGCCAAGGCGCCGACATTCATAATGAAAAACTGTTTTTT
>TRBJ1-4|TRBD1|TRBV5-5|few
CASSWGQGLEKLFF
TGTGCCAGCAGCTGGGGACAGGGACTTGAAAAACTGTTTTTT
>TRBJ2-5|-|TRBV7-9|many
CASSFTAGEEETQYF
TGTGCCAGCAGCTTTACGGCAGGCGAGGAAGAGACCCAGTACTTC
>TRBJ2-3|-|TRBV28|many
CASSLPGQGRPQYF
TGTGCCAGCAGTTTACCCGGGCAGGGCAGGCCGCAGTATTTT
>TRBJ2-1|-|TRBV28|-
CATSKRGYKGNGQFF
TGTGCCACCTCAAAAAGGGGATACAAGGGCAATGGGCAGTTCTTC
>TRBJ2-1|TRBD2|TRBV27|-
CASRMGLAGESSYNEQFF
TGTGCCAGCAGAATGGGACTAGCGGGTGAAAGCTCCTACAATGAGCAGTTCTTC
>TRBJ1-5|-|TRBV9|few
CASSVSGRVDQPQHF
TGTGCCAGCAGCGTGAGTGGTCGGGTAGATCAGCCCCAGCATTTT
>TRBJ2-1|-|TRBV3-1|many
CASSQSLLGVEQFF
TGTGCCAGCAGCCAAAGTCTACTCGGGGTGGAGCAGTTCTTC
>TRBJ2-7|TRBD2|TRBV5-6|-
CASSLGQRDHSYEQYF
TGTGCCAGCAGCTTGGGTCAGCGGGACCACTCCTACGAGCAGTACTTC
>TRBJ2-3|TRBD2|TRBV28|many
CASSSPSSGSRSDTQYF
TGTGCCAGCAGCTCCCCGAGTAGCGGGAGTCGGTCAGATACGCAGTATTTT